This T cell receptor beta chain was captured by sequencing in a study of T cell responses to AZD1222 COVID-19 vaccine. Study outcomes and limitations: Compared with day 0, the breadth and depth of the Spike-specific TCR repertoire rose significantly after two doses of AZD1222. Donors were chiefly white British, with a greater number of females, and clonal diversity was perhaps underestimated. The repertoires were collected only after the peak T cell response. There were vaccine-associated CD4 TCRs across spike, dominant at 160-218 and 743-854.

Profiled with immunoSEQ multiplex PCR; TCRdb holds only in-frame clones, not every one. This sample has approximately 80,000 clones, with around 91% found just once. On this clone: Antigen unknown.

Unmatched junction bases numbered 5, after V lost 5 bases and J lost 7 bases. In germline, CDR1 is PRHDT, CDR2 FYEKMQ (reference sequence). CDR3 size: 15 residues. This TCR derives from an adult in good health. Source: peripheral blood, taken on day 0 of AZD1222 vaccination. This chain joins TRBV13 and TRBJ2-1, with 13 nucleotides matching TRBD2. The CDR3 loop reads CASSPGLAGANEQFF. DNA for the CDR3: TGTGCCAGCAGCCCTGGACTAGCGGGAGCGAATGAGCAGTTCTTC.